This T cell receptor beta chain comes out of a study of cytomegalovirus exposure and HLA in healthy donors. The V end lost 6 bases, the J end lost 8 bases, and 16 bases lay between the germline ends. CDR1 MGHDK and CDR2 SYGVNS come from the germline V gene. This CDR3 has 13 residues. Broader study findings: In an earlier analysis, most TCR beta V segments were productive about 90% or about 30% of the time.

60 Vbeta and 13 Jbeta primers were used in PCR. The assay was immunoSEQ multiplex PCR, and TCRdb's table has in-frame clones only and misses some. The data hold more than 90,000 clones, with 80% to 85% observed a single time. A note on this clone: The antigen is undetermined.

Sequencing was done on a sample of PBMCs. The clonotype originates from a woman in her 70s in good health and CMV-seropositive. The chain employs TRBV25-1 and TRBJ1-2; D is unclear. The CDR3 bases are TGTGCCAGCAGCAAAGGAGGGCCGGACGGCTACACCTTC. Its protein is CASSKGGPDGYTF.